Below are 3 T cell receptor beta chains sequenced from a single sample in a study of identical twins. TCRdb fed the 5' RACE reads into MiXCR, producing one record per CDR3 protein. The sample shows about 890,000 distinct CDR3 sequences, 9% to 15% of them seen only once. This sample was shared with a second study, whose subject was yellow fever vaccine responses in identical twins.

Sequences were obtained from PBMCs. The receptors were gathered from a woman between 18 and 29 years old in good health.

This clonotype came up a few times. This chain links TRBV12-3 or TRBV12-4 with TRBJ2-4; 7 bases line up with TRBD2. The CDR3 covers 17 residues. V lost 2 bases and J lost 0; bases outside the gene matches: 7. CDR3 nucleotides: TGTGCCAGCAGTTTAAGGGGAGGGTTCCTAGCCAAAAACATTCAGTACTTC. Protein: CASSLRGGFLAKNIQYF.

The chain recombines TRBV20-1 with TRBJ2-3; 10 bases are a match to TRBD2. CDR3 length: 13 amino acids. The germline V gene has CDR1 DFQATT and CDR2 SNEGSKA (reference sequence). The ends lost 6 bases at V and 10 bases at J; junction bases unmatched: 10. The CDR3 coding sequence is TGCAGTGCCTTAGCGGGAGGCCCCTATTCGCAGTATTTT. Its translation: CSALAGGPYSQYF.

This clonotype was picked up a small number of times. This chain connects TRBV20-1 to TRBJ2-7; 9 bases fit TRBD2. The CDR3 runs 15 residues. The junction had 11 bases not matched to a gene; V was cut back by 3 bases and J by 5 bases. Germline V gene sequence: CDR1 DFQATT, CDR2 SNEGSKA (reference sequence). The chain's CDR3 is CSASLGAGGPHEQYF. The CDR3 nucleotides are TGCAGTGCTAGCCTCGGGGCGGGAGGGCCTCACGAGCAGTACTTC.